This TCR beta chain was recorded in a study of immune evolution from preneoplasia to lung adenocarcinoma. After pathologic assessment, macro-dissection selected premalignant or tumor cells for extraction. This clone appeared once. Its matching antigen is unknown. Method: immunoSEQ multiplex PCR; TCRdb's copy keeps in-frame clones and lacks some. The data show under 15,000 clones, roughly 84% seen once. Germline V CDR1 and CDR2: SGHDT, YYEEEE. CDR3 length: 16 residues. Trimming took off 2 bases at V and 0 bases at J, with 14 bases between the two ends. Study-wide results and limits: Compared with EGFR-mutant or double wild-type lesions, KRAS-mutant nodules were more clonal.

The sequenced material came from FFPE tissue from an adenomatous hyperplasia lung lesion. Indicated subset: atypical adenomatous hyperplasia (AAH), lung preneoplasia. The chain is built from TRBV5-6 and TRBJ1-1, with D hard to call. The receptor's source is a person aged 50-70 years with lung adenocarcinoma. The DNA for the CDR3 is TGTGCCAGCAGCTTTGGTGTACTGAAAATGAACACTGAAGCTTTCTTT. Protein sequence: CASSFGVLKMNTEAFF.